The clone carrying this TCR beta chain was seen a handful of times. A single record per CDR3 protein comes from TCRdb applying MiXCR to the RT-PCR reads. The sample shows about 28,000 distinct CDR3 sequences, approximately 7% of them seen only once. These data come from a study of patients and donors after allogeneic stem cell transplantation. With V trimmed by 1 base and J by 1 base, 11 bases remained unmatched. Germline CDR1 and CDR2: SGHVS and FQNEAQ. The CDR3 has 19 amino acids. The V gene is TRBV7-8, the J gene TRBJ2-1; TRBD1 agrees at 9 bases. This receptor was identified in a human donor who was either an allogeneic HSCT recipient or a stem cell or donor lymphocyte infusion donor (not recorded which). It is not recorded whose cells these are; they may come from a transplant donor. The sample comprised blood, either unsorted or a sorted T cell fraction (not recorded which). The CDR3 spells CASSLDVWDRAASYNEQFF. CDR3 nucleotide sequence: TGTGCCAGCAGCTTAGATGTCTGGGACAGGGCCGCTTCCTACAATGAGCAGTTCTTC.